Below are 14 T cell receptor beta chains sequenced from a single sample in a study of blood T cell repertoires in COVID-19. Method: immunoSEQ multiplex PCR; TCRdb's copy keeps in-frame clones and lacks some. Altogether a few hundred thousand clones are present, around 85% being singletons, with the ten largest covering approximately 5%. Specimen: peripheral blood. These receptors all come from a human donor in a cohort sampled during active COVID-19.

The chain couples TRBV4-1 to TRBJ2-7; 7 bases fit TRBD2. CDR1 is MGHRA and CDR2 is YSYEKL in the germline V gene. Losses at the gene ends were 2 bases for V and 7 bases for J; bases not matched to a gene: 11. The CDR3 is 15 residues long. The CDR3 coding sequence is TGCGCCAGCAGCCAAAGTTCCGGGACTACCAGGGAGCAGTACTTC. Translating gives CASSQSSGTTREQYF.

The V call is TRBV18, the J call TRBJ1-1, with D hard to call. There are 13 residues in the CDR3. Between the trimmed V and J ends, which lost 6 bases and 7 bases, there was a span of 15 bases. Germline-derived CDR1 and CDR2 are KGHSH and LQKENI. CDR3 DNA: TGTGCCAGCTCGGAGGATAGAACAATTGAAGCTTTCTTT. Translating it yields CASSEDRTIEAFF. The whole variable domain, filled in from reference TRBV18 and TRBJ1-1, reads NAGVMQNPRHLVRRRGQEARLRCSPMKGHSHVYWYRQLPEEGLKFMVYLQKENIIDESGMPKERFSAEFPKEGPSILRIQQVVRGDSAAYFCASSEDRTIEAFFGQGTRLTVV.

The CDR3 reads CASSYDIGTSGRRTSYEQYF. CDR3 bases: TGTGCCAGCAGTTACGACATCGGGACTAGCGGGCGCCGAACCTCCTACGAGCAGTACTTC. The chain uses TRBV6-2 or TRBV6-3 and TRBJ2-7; 12 bases line up with TRBD2. CDR3 length equals 20 residues. The V gene end was trimmed by 2 bases and the J gene end by 0 bases; junction bases not matched to a gene: 14. The germline CDR1 and CDR2 sequences are MNHEY and SVGEGT.

This chain links TRBV28 with TRBJ2-7; 12 nucleotides line up with TRBD1. The CDR3 runs to 15 residues. Trimming removed 6 bases from V and 5 bases from J; junction bases left unmatched: 8. Per germline, CDR1 MDHEN and CDR2 SYDVKM. The CDR3 region has the DNA TGTGCCAGCAGATCACCGGGACAGGGGGCTAACGAGCAGTACTTC. It codes for CASRSPGQGANEQYF.

The CDR3 here is CAWSPPDLPRAEAFF. Here the CDR3 DNA reads TGTGCCTGGAGTCCGCCCGATCTTCCGCGCGCTGAAGCTTTCTTT. The chain links TRBV30 to TRBJ1-1; no clear D. V lost 2 bases, J lost 6 bases, and 19 bases lay in between. Per germline, CDR1 GTSNPN and CDR2 SVGIG (reference sequence). The CDR3 runs to 15 residues.

The V and J genes are TRBV6-5 and TRBJ1-1; possible D gene TRBD1, 5 bases. Germline values: CDR1 MNHEY, CDR2 SVGAGI. The CDR3 consists of 15 residues. V was shortened by 2 bases and J by 3 bases, with 13 bases between the two germline ends. The DNA for the CDR3 is TGTGCCAGCAGTTACGGGGGACTCATAGACACTGAAGCTTTCTTT. Its translation is CASSYGGLIDTEAFF.

This clone came up a few times. Here the CDR3 reads CASTVDRTSYEQYF. The CDR3 DNA follows: TGTGCCAGCACCGTAGACAGGACTTCCTACGAGCAGTACTTC. The rearrangement links TRBV11-2 to TRBJ2-7, with D perhaps matching TRBD1 (6 bases). Trimming removed 7 bases from V and 1 base from J, with 14 bases in between. Germline CDR1 SGHAT, CDR2 FQNNGV. CDR3 length: 14 residues.

The V and J genes are TRBV6-6 and TRBJ1-3, with TRBD1 matching over 7 bases. The CDR3 covers 14 residues. Per the germline V gene, CDR1 is MNHNY and CDR2 is SVGAGI (reference sequence). The J segment lost 3 bases and the V segment lost 6 bases, leaving 5 bases of the junction unmatched. CDR3 in DNA: TGTGCCAGCAGACGGACAGGCAGTGGAAACACCATATATTTT. This encodes CASRRTGSGNTIYF.

The genes are TRBV7-9 and TRBJ2-1, with D hard to call. Germline CDR1 SEHNR, CDR2 FQNEAQ (reference sequence). This CDR3 comprises 13 residues. Trimming removed 5 bases from V and 8 bases from J, with 13 bases in between. This CDR3 reads CASSPDILDEQFF. The CDR3 DNA sequence: TGTGCCAGCAGCCCAGATATTTTGGATGAGCAGTTCTTC. The variable domain in full, with the rest retrieved from reference TRBV7-9 and TRBJ2-1, is DTGVSQNPRHKITKRGQNVTFRCDPISEHNRLYWYRQTLGQGPEFLTYFQNEAQLEKSRLLSDRFSAERPKGSFSTLEIQRTEQGDSAMYLCASSPDILDEQFFGPGTRLTVL.

This clone was found once. J is TRBJ1-4 and V is TRBV19, with a tentative D call TRBD1 (6 bases). From germline, CDR1 is LNHDA and CDR2 SQIVND (reference sequence). V was clipped by 5 bases and J by 0 bases, with 13 bases between them. This CDR3 is 16 amino acids long. CDR3 bases: TGTGCCAGTAGTCCCGCTCAGGGGTCAACTAATGAAAAACTGTTTTTT. Translating gives CASSPAQGSTNEKLFF.

This chain connects TRBV3-1 (or the pseudogene TRBV3-2) to TRBJ2-7; D unresolved. V lost 5 bases and J lost 1, with 12 bases in between. This CDR3 is 14 amino acids long. Germline CDR1 LGHDT, CDR2 YNNKEL (reference sequence). The CDR3 DNA reads as TGTGCCAGCAGCGAAGGTTACTTGTCCTACGAGCAGTACTTC. This gives the protein CASSEGYLSYEQYF.

As for this clone: Distinct nucleotide sequences in the sample also encode this CDR3. The J gene is TRBJ2-2, the V gene TRBV29-1; 14 nucleotides match TRBD2. CDR3 length: 15 amino acids. Unmatched junction bases numbered 6, after V lost 6 bases and J lost 6 bases. CDR1 SQVTM and CDR2 ANQGSEA come from the germline V gene. The CDR3 reads CSVRPGLAGAGELFF. The CDR3 DNA follows: TGCAGCGTGCGGCCGGGACTAGCGGGAGCCGGGGAGCTGTTTTTT.

The chain uses TRBV7-3 and TRBJ2-1; 7 nucleotides agree with TRBD2. Trimming removed 8 bases from V and 9 bases from J; junction bases left unmatched: 7. Germline CDR1 is SGHTA and CDR2 is FQGTGA. The CDR3 consists of 12 residues. The DNA of the CDR3 is TGTGCCAGCGGCCTAGGGGAGGGTGAGCAGTTCTTC. Translating gives CASGLGEGEQFF.

The chain uses TRBV30 and TRBJ2-5; no clear D gene. Germline assignment: CDR1 GTSNPN and CDR2 SVGIG (reference sequence). The CDR3 runs 13 residues. V lost 2 bases to trimming and J lost 3 bases, with 10 bases between them. Written as DNA, the CDR3 is TGTGCCTGGAGTTTGACAATCAAAGAGACCCAGTACTTC. Amino acids: CAWSLTIKETQYF.